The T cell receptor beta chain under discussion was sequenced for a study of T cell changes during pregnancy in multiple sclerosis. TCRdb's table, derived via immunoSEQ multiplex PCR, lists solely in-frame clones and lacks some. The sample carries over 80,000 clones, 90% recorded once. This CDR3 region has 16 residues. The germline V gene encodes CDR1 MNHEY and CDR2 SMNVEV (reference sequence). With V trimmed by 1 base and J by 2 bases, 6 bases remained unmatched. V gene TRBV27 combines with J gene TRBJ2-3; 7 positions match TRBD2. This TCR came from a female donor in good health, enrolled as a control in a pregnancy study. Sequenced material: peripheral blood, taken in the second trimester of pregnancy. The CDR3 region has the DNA TGTGCCAGCAGTTTATTCCCAGCGGGGTTCACAGATACGCAGTATTTT. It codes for CASSLFPAGFTDTQYF.